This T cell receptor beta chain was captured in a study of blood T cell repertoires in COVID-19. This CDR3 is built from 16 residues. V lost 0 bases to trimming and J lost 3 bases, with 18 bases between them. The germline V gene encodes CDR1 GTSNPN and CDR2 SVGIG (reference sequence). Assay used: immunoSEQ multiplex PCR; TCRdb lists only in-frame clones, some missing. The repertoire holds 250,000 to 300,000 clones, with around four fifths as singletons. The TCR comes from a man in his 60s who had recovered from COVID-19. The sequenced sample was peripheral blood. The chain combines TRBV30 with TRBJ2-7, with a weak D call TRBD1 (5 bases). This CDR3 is CAWSVRARQGSYEQYF. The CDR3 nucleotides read TGTGCCTGGAGTGTACGGGCAAGGCAGGGAAGCTACGAGCAGTACTTC. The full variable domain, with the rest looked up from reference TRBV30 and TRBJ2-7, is SQTIHQWPATLVQPVGSPLSLECTVEGTSNPNLYWYRQAAGRGLQLLFYSVGIGQISSEVPQNLSASRPQDRQFILSSKKLLLSDSGFYLCAWSVRARQGSYEQYFGPGTRLTVT.